The 22 T cell receptor beta chains below all came from one sample that was sequenced in a study of blood T cells in healthy people across ages (dated by TCRdb to the mid-2010s). The protocol used for the library was 5' RACE. For sequencing, an Illumina HiSeq 2500 was employed. The second PCR ran for roughly 7 to 11 cycles and used a J-beta primer mix along with a sample-barcoded 5' primer. TCRdb ran its own pipeline on the public reads, namely fastp trimming at Q25 and MiXCR clone calling, and kept in-frame beta chains. Each record represents a unique CDR3 protein, reported with the most common genes and DNA among its rows. The sample contains some 1.4 million distinct CDR3 sequences, around two fifths of them found a single time. Clones ranked in the top ten supply 7.9% of the sample. The sample consisted of blood. These receptors all stem from a woman aged 18-29 years in good health.

The chain carries TRBV6-1 and TRBJ1-2, with D unclear. Trimming removed 2 bases from V and 5 bases from J, with 6 bases in between. The CDR3 runs to 12 residues. Germline CDR1 MNHNS, CDR2 SASEGT. As DNA, the CDR3 is TGTGCCAGCAGTGAAACGACGTATGGCTACACCTTC. Protein product: CASSETTYGYTF.

The genes are TRBV20-1 and TRBJ2-7; no definite D call. Germline CDR1 and CDR2: DFQATT and SNEGSKA (reference sequence). The CDR3 is made up of 12 amino acids. Trimming took off 6 bases at V and 1 base at J, with 10 bases between the two ends. As DNA, the CDR3 is TGCAGTGCCTCGAGTCTATCCTACGAGCAGTACTTC. It encodes CSASSLSYEQYF.

J is TRBJ2-1 and V is TRBV6-5; 7 bases fit TRBD1. The CDR3 runs 14 residues. V lost 10 bases, J lost 0 bases, and 6 bases stayed unmatched. The germline CDR1 and CDR2 sequences are MNHEY and SVGAGI. CDR3 DNA: TGTGCCACCGCGGACAGGAGCTCCTACAATGAGCAGTTCTTC. It specifies CATADRSSYNEQFF.

The CDR3 loop reads CASQGKRGVNEQFF. In nucleotides, the CDR3 is TGTGCCAGTCAAGGGAAGCGGGGTGTCAATGAGCAGTTCTTC. This chain connects TRBV21-1 to TRBJ2-1; the table's D call of TRBD2 was not tested on the DNA. TRBV21-1 is a documented pseudogene. The CDR3 spans 14 residues.

The V and J genes are TRBV10-3 and TRBJ2-5, with 7 positions matching TRBD1. The CDR3 totals 14 residues. Unmatched junction bases numbered 7, after V lost 7 bases and J lost 2 bases. Germline values: CDR1 ENHRY, CDR2 SYGVKD. The CDR3 DNA follows: TGTGCCATCAATAAAGGGGGACAGCAAGAGACCCAGTACTTC. It translates to CAINKGGQQETQYF.

The chain couples TRBV20-1 to TRBJ2-1; D perhaps matches TRBD2 (5 bases). The CDR3 is 17 amino acids. The V and J ends lost 3 bases and 2 bases respectively, with 20 bases between them. The germline V gene encodes CDR1 DFQATT and CDR2 SNEGSKA (reference sequence). The CDR3 DNA is TGCAGTGCTAGCCTGACCTTAGTGGACTTTGCCTACAATGAGCAGTTCTTC. Translation: CSASLTLVDFAYNEQFF.

This clonotype was recorded a few times. V usage is TRBV3-1 and J usage is TRBJ2-3; 8 nucleotides match TRBD2. J gave up 5 bases and V 0 bases, and 10 bases lay outside the gene matches. The CDR3 runs to 17 residues. Per germline, CDR1 LGHDT and CDR2 YNNKEL (reference sequence). The CDR3 region has the DNA TGTGCCAGCAGCCAAGAATGGGATAGCGGGGTGGAAGATACGCAGTATTTT. Translating it yields CASSQEWDSGVEDTQYF.

The table lists this clonotype with a few counts. This sequence joins TRBV25-1 and TRBJ1-2; D perhaps matches TRBD1 (5 bases). The germline V and J ends were trimmed by 4 bases and 5 bases, with 17 bases remaining between them. Germline V gene lookup returns CDR1 MGHDK and CDR2 SYGVNS. The CDR3 length is 15 residues. The CDR3 protein is CASSATSWGSYGYTF. The CDR3 coding sequence is TGTGCCAGCAGTGCCACGAGTTGGGGGTCTTATGGCTACACCTTC.

A single count supports this clonotype. The chain combines TRBV5-1 with TRBJ2-7; D is perhaps TRBD1 (7 bases). V shed 6 bases and J shed 0 bases, with 16 bases lying between them. Germline values: CDR1 SGHRS, CDR2 YFSETQ. This CDR3 region has 15 residues. The CDR3 DNA is TGCGCCAGCACCAAGGAGGGGGCCAGCTCCTACGAGCAGTACTTC. Translation gives CASTKEGASSYEQYF.

This clonotype appeared a single time. One end of the junction fails to match germline, which may point to a read error. The rearrangement uses TRBV18 and TRBJ1-2; TRBD1 matches at 7 bases. Germline CDR1 KGHSH, CDR2 LQKENI. The CDR3 contains 15 residues. CDR3 coding DNA: TGTGCTAGCTCACCGACAGGGAACCCCAGCTATGGCCACACCTTC. Residues: CASSPTGNPSYGHTF.

The chain carries TRBV5-1 and TRBJ1-3; tentative D call: TRBD1 (6 bases). Between the trimmed V and J ends, which lost 3 bases and 3 bases, there was a span of 10 bases. CDR1 SGHRS and CDR2 YFSETQ come from the germline V gene. The CDR3 covers 14 residues. The CDR3 DNA is TGCGCCAGCAGCTCCCGGACAGATGGAAACACCATATATTTT. It translates to CASSSRTDGNTIYF.

This clonotype was counted a few times. The chain has TRBV29-1 and TRBJ2-5; 8 nucleotides match TRBD1. The CDR3 contains 15 residues. V lost 0 bases and J lost 5; bases outside the gene matches: 8. In germline, CDR1 is SQVTM, CDR2 ANQGSEA. The CDR3 nucleotides are TGCAGCGTTGAAGACAACAGGGGGTTCACGGAGACCCAGTACTTC. Protein product: CSVEDNRGFTETQYF.

This clonotype was picked up a small number of times. The genes are TRBV6-4 and TRBJ2-1, with TRBD2 identical over 13 bases. This CDR3 has 19 residues. V shed 5 bases, J shed 7 bases, and the junction held 17 bases outside the gene matches. Germline CDR1 is MRHNA and CDR2 is SNTAGT. CDR3 sequence: CASSPRHSGTSGVNNEQFF. The CDR3 DNA is TGTGCCAGCAGTCCTAGACACTCCGGGACTAGCGGGGTTAATAATGAGCAGTTCTTC.

The gene calls are TRBV20-1 and TRBJ1-4; weak D call: TRBD1 (5 bases). Trimming removed 4 bases at V and 6 bases at J, with 15 bases between. Germline values: CDR1 DFQATT, CDR2 SNEGSKA (reference sequence). The CDR3 runs to 14 residues. In DNA, the CDR3 is TGCAGTGCTATGAGAAGGGGCGGTGATGAAAAACTGTTTTTT. It yields the protein CSAMRRGGDEKLFF.

This clonotype was counted a few times. The rearrangement uses TRBV20-1 and TRBJ1-4; D gene ambiguous. The V end was cut by 6 bases, the J end by 7 bases, with 15 bases between. The CDR3 totals 13 residues. Germline V gene lookup returns CDR1 DFQATT and CDR2 SNEGSKA (reference sequence). Here the CDR3 reads CSAQTHSGEKLFF. The CDR3 DNA reads TGCAGTGCCCAGACTCACTCGGGTGAAAAACTGTTTTTT.

This clonotype was counted a few times. The chain joins TRBV4-2 to TRBJ2-5; possible D gene TRBD2, 6 bases. Germline CDR1 LGHNA, CDR2 YNFKEQ. The V gene lost 0 bases and the J gene lost 5 bases, with 13 bases spanning the gap. The CDR3 is 15 residues long. CDR3 residues: CASSQDPPSVETQYF. CDR3 nucleotides: TGTGCCAGCAGCCAAGATCCCCCTAGCGTCGAGACCCAGTACTTC.

This chain links TRBV7-6 with TRBJ2-5; TRBD2 is a possible D gene (5 bases). Deletions cut 0 bases from V and 11 bases from J, with 22 bases between. This CDR3 comprises 16 residues. The germline CDR1 and CDR2 sequences are SGHVS and FNYEAQ. Here the CDR3 reads CASSLARAGSADGQYF. The CDR3, as DNA: TGTGCCAGCAGCTTAGCGCGGGCTGGCAGCGCGGACGGGCAGTACTTC.

The rearrangement uses TRBV3-1 and TRBJ1-1; 7 bases map to TRBD1. CDR1 and CDR2 (germline): LGHDT, YNNKEL (reference sequence). The length of the CDR3 is 14 residues. V trimming: 3 bases; J trimming: 6 bases; junction bases outside the gene matches: 7. CDR3 coding DNA: TGTGCCAGCAGCCATGACCGACAGGGCGCTGAAGCTTTCTTT. It encodes CASSHDRQGAEAFF.

The chain employs TRBV27 and TRBJ2-1, with 9 bases matching TRBD2. The J call may be faulty, since TRBJ2-7 better matches the DNA end. This CDR3 is 17 amino acids long. CDR1 MNHEY and CDR2 SMNVEV come from the germline V gene (reference sequence). The CDR3 coding sequence is TGTGCCAGCAGTCCAGGGACTAGCCCCCGCTCCTACAATGAGCAGTACTTC. Translating gives CASSPGTSPRSYNEQYF.

This rearrangement joins TRBV20-1 to TRBJ2-1, with 8 bases aligning to TRBD2. This CDR3 has 11 residues. Germline loops: CDR1 DFQATT, CDR2 SNEGSKA (reference sequence). V dropped 5 bases and J dropped 10; count of bases not matched to a gene: 4. This CDR3 is CSAYSGNEQFF. DNA of the CDR3: TGCAGTGCTTATAGCGGGAACGAGCAGTTCTTC.

The rearrangement uses TRBV2 and TRBJ2-5; weak D call: TRBD1 (6 bases). This CDR3 comprises 15 residues. V dropped 7 bases and J dropped 11 bases, with 26 bases sitting between them. In germline, CDR1 is SNHLY, CDR2 FYNNEI. The CDR3 nucleotides read TGTGCCAGCACCAGACATTTGACAGGCGACAATGAGCAGTACTTC. Translating gives CASTRHLTGDNEQYF.

The CDR3 spells CASSYSHGRAFEQFF. The CDR3 bases are TGTGCCAGCAGTTACTCCCACGGGAGGGCCTTTGAGCAGTTCTTC. This chain connects TRBV6-5 to TRBJ2-1; 8 bases match TRBD2. CDR1 is MNHEY, CDR2 SVGAGI, per germline. With V trimmed by 0 bases and J by 9 bases, 7 bases remained unmatched. The CDR3 runs to 15 residues.